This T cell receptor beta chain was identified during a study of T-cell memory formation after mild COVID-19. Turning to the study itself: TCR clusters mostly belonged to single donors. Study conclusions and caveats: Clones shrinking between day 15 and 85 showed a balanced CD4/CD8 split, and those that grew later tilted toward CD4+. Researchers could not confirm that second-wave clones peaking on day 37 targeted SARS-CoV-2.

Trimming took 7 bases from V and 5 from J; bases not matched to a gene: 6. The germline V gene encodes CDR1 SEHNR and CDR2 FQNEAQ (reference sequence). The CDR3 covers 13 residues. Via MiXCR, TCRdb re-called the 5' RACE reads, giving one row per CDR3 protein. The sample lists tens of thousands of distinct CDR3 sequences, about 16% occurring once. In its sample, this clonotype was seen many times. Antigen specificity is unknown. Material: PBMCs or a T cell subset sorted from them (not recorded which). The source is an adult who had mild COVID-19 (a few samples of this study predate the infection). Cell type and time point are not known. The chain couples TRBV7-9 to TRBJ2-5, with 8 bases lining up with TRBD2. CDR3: CASTRGGLETQYF. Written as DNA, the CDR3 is TGTGCCAGCACCCGCGGGGGGTTGGAGACCCAGTACTTC.